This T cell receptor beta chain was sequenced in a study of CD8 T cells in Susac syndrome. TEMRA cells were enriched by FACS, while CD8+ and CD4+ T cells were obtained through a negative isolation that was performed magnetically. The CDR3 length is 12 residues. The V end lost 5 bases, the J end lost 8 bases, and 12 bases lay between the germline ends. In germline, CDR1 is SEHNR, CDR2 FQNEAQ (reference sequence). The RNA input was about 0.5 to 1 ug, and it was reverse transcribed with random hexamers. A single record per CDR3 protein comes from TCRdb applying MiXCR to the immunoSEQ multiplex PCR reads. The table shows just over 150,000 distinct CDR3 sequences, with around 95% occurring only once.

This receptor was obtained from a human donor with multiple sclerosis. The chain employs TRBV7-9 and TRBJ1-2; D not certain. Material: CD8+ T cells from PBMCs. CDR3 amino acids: CASSGHEEGYTF. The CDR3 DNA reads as TGTGCCAGCAGCGGCCACGAGGAGGGCTACACCTTC.